This T cell receptor (beta chain) was profiled in a study of blood T cell repertoires in COVID-19. In the study overall: Nucleic acid was either cDNA or gDNA, and it came from T cells, B-cell-depleted T cells, or PBMCs.

The V gene's germline CDR1 is MNHGY and CDR2 SVAAGI. CDR3 size: 16 residues. V gave up 1 base and J gave up 4 bases; unmatched junction bases: 8. As processed by the authors: Amplification from reference gene primers served as the basis for estimated nucleated cell counts. The data were produced by immunoSEQ multiplex PCR, yet TCRdb's version contains in-frame clones alone and is incomplete. V and J calls and clone size are those listed in that table; D and trimming were worked out from the DNA. The sample consists of about 250,000 clones, more than 75% of them appearing once. The chain combines TRBV6-9 with TRBJ2-5, with 8 bases aligning to TRBD2. The material sequenced was peripheral blood. This TCR derives from a woman aged 55-69 years who had recovered from COVID-19. CDR3 coding DNA: TGTGCCAGCAGTTATTGGCGGGGGGCCGTGGGAGAGACCCAGTACTTC. It translates to CASSYWRGAVGETQYF.